The present T cell receptor (beta chain) was sequenced within a study of T cells in women clearing cervical HPV infection. With regard to this clone: The CDR3 end falls 3 residues outside the read, so it is completed with the germline J gene.

The CDR3 loop spans 16 amino acids. In germline, CDR1 is SGHDN, CDR2 FVKESK. J gave up 3 bases and V 1 base, and 8 bases lay outside the gene matches. Measured with immunoSEQ multiplex PCR; TCRdb has only the in-frame clones, and not every one. Recorded for this sample: under 50,000 clones. The sample consisted of blood buffy coat. J is TRBJ1-2 and V is TRBV14, with 7 bases lining up with TRBD1. This clonotype was sampled from a woman aged 18 to 75 with a cervical HPV16 infection that either progressed to CIN3+ or cleared (not recorded which). The sequenced CDR3 bases are TGTGCCAGCAGCCAAGGAGTTTGGGACAGATACTATGGC. It translates to CASSQGVWDRYYG. The entire CDR3 protein reads CASSQGVWDRYYGYTF. Drawing the rest from reference TRBV14 and TRBJ1-2, the complete variable domain is EAGVTQFPSHSVIEKGQTVTLRCDPISGHDNLYWYRRVMGKEIKFLLHFVKESKQDESGMPNNRFLAERTGGTYSTLKVQPAELEDSGVYFCASSQGVWDRYYGYTFGSGTRLTVV.